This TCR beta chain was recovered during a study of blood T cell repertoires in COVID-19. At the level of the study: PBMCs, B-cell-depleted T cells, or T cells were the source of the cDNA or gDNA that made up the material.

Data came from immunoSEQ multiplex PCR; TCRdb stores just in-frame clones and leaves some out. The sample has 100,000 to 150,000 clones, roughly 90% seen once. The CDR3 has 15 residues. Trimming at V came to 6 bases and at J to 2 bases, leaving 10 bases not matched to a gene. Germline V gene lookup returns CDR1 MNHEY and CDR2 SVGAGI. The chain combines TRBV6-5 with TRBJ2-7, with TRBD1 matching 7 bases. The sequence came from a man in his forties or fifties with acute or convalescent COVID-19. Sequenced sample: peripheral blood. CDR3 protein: CASRPITGVTYEQYF. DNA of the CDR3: TGTGCCAGCAGACCAATTACAGGGGTCACCTACGAGCAGTACTTC.